This T cell receptor (beta chain) was obtained from a study of cytomegalovirus exposure and HLA in healthy donors. The V and J ends lost 1 base and 0 bases respectively, with 9 bases between them. The CDR3 has 15 residues. The germline V gene encodes CDR1 SGHVS and CDR2 FNYEAQ. Only in-frame clones appear in the TCRdb table, and some are missing; sequencing was by immunoSEQ multiplex PCR. The table records more than 95,000 clones, about nine tenths of them present only once. The sequencing input was PBMCs. The chain uses TRBV7-6 and TRBJ2-5; possibly TRBD1 for D (6 bases). The sequence was obtained from a man between 18 and 35 years old in good health and CMV-seronegative. CDR3 DNA: TGTGCCAGCAGCTTAGTGGGGGCAGACCAAGAGACCCAGTACTTC. This codes for CASSLVGADQETQYF.